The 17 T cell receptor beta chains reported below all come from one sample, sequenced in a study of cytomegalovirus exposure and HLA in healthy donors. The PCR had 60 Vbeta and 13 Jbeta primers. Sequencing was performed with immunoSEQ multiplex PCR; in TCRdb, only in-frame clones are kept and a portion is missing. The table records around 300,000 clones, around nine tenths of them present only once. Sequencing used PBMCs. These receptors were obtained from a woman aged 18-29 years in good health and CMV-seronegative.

Here the CDR3 reads CAIKGPAAYNEQFF. The CDR3 nucleotides are TGTGCCATCAAAGGCCCAGCGGCATACAATGAGCAGTTCTTC. This sequence joins TRBV10-3 and TRBJ2-1; possible D gene TRBD2, 5 bases. Between the trimmed V and J ends, which lost 7 bases and 4 bases, there was a span of 14 bases. Germline V gene lookup returns CDR1 ENHRY and CDR2 SYGVKD. The CDR3 extends over 14 amino acids.

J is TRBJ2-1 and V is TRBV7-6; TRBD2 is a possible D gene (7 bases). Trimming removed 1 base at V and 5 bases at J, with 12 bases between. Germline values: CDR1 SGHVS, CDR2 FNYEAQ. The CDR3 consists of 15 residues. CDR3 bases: TGTGCCAGCAGCTTAGGAGGGGGGGCCCACAATGAGCAGTTCTTC. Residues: CASSLGGGAHNEQFF.

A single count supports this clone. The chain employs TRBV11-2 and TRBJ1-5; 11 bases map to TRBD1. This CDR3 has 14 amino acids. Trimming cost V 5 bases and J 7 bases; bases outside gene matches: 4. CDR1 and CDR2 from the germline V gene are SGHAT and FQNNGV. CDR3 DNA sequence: TGTGCCAGCAGCCGGACAGGGGGCGGGCAGCCCCAGCATTTT. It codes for CASSRTGGGQPQHF.

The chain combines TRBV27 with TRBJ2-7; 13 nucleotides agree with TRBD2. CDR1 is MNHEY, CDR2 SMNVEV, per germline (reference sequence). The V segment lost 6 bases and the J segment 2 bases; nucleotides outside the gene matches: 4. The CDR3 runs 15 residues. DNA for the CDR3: TGTGCCAGCAGCTTGGGGACTAGCGGGGCCTACGAGCAGTACTTC. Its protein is CASSLGTSGAYEQYF.

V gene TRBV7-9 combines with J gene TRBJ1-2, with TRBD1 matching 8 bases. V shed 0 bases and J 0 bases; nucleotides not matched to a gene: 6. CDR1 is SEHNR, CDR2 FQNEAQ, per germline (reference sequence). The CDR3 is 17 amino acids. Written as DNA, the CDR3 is TGTGCCAGCAGCTTAGCGGCCCTACAGGGGGCTAACTATGGCTACACCTTC. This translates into CASSLAALQGANYGYTF.

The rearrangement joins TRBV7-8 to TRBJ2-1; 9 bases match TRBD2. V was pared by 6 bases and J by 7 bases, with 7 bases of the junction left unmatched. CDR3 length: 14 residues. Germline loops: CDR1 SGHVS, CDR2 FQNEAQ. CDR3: CASSIAGVLNEQFF. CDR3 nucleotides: TGTGCCAGCAGTATAGCGGGGGTTTTGAATGAGCAGTTCTTC.

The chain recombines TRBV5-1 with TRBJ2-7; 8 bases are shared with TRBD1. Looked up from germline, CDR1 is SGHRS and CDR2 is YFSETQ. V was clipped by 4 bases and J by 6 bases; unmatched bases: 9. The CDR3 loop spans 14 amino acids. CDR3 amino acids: CASSHGQGVVEQYF. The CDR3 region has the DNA TGCGCCAGCAGCCATGGACAGGGAGTCGTCGAGCAGTACTTC.

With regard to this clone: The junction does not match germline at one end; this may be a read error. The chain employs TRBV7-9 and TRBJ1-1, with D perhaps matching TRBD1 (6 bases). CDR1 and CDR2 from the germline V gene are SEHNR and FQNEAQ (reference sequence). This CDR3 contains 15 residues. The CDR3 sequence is CSSSLGGRVRTEAFF. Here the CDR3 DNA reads TGTTCCAGCAGCTTAGGGGGGAGGGTAAGGACTGAAGCTTTCTTT.

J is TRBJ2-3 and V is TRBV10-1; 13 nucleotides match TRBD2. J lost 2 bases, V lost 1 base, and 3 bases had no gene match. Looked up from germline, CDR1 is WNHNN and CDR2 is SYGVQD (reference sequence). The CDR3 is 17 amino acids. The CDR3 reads CASSEWGTSGDTDTQYF. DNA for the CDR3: TGCGCCAGCAGTGAGTGGGGGACTAGCGGGGACACAGATACGCAGTATTTT.

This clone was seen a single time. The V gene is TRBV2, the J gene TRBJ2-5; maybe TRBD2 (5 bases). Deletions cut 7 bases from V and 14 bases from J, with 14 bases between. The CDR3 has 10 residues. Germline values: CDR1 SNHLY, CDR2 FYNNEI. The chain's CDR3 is CASTTGETYF. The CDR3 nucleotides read TGTGCCAGCACGACCGGGGAAACCTACTTC.

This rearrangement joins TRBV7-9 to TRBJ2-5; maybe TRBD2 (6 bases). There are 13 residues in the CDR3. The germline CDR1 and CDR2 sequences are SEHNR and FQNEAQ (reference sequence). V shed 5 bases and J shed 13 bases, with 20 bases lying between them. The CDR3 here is CASSPNSGQRAYF. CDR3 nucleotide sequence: TGTGCCAGCAGCCCGAACTCGGGCCAGCGGGCGTACTTC.

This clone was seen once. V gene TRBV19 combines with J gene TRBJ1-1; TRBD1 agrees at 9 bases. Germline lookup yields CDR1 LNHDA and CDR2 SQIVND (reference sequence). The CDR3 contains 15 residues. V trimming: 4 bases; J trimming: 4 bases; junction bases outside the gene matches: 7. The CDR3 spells CASSSMTGGGTEAFF. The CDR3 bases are TGTGCCAGTAGTAGCATGACAGGGGGGGGCACTGAAGCTTTCTTT.

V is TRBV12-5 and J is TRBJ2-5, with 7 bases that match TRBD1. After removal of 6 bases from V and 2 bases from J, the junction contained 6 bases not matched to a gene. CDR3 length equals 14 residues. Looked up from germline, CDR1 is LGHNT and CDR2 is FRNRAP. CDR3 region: CASGSDRVQETQYF. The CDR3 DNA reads TGTGCTAGTGGCAGTGACAGGGTACAAGAGACCCAGTACTTC.

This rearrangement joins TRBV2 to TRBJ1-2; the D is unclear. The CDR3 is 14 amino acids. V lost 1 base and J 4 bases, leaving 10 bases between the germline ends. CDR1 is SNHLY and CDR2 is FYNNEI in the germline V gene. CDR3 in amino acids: CASSEGPTRYGYTF. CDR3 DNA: TGTGCCAGCAGTGAAGGGCCAACCCGCTATGGCTACACCTTC.

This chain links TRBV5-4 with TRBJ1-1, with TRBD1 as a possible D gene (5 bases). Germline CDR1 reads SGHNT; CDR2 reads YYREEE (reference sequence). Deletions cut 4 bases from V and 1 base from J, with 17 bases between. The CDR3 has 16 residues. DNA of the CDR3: TGTGCCAGCAGCCCCCGACCGGGAGGGACGAACACTGAAGCTTTCTTT. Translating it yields CASSPRPGGTNTEAFF. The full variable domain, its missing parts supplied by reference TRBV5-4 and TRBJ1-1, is ETGVTQSPTHLIKTRGQQVTLRCSSQSGHNTVSWYQQALGQGPQFIFQYYREEENGRGNFPPRFSGLQFPNYSSELNVNALELDDSALYLCASSPRPGGTNTEAFFGQGTRLTVV.

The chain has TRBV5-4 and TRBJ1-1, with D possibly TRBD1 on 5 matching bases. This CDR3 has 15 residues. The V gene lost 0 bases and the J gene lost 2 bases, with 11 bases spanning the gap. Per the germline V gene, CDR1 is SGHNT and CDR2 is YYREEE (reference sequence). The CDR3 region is CASSLAREGNTEAFF. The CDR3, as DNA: TGTGCCAGCAGCTTGGCCAGGGAGGGAAACACTGAAGCTTTCTTT.

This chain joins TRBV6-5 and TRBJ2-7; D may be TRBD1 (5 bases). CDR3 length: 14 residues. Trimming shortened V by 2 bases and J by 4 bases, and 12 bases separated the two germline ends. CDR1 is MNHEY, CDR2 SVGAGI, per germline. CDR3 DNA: TGTGCCAGCAGTTACGCGCCAGGGAAGTACGAGCAGTACTTC. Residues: CASSYAPGKYEQYF.